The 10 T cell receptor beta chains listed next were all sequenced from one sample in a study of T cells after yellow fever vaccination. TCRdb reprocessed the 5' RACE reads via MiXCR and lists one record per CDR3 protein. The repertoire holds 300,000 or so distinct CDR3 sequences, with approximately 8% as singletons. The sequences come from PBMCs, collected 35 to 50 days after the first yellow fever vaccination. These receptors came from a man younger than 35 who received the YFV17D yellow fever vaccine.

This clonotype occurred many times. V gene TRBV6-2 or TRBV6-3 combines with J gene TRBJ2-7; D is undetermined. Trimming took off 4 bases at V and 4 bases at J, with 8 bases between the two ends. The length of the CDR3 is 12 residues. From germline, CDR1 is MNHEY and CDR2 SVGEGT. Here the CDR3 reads CASSFTPYEQYV. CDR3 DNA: TGTGCCAGCAGTTTCACGCCGTACGAGCAGTACGTC.

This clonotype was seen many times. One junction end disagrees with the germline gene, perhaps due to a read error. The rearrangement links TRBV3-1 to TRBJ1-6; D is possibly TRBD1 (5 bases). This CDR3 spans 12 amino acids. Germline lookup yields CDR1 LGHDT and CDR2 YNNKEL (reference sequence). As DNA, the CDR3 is TGTGCCAGCAGCTTCACGCAGCGGGACCTAAACTTT. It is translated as CASSFTQRDLNF. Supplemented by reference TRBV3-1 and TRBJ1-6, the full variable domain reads DTAVSQTPKYLVTQMGNDKSIKCEQNLGHDTMYWYKQDSKKFLKIMFSYNNKELIINETVPNRFSPKSPDKAHLNLHINSLELGDSAVYFCASSFTQRDLNFGNGTRLTVT.

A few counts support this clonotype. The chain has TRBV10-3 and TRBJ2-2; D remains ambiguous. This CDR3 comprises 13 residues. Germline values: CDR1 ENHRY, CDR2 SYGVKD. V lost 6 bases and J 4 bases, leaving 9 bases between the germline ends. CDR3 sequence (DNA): TGTGCCATCAGGGGCTCATCCACCGGGGAGCTGTTTTTT. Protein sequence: CAIRGSSTGELFF.

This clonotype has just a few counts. The CDR3 DNA reads as TGTGCCAGCAGTTACTTAGCGGGGAGGGAGGAGACCCAGTACTTC. This translates into CASSYLAGREETQYF. The chain uses TRBV6-5 and TRBJ2-5; 8 bases agree with TRBD2. Germline V gene lookup returns CDR1 MNHEY and CDR2 SVGAGI. This CDR3 region has 15 residues. With V trimmed by 1 base and J by 5 bases, 6 bases remained unmatched.

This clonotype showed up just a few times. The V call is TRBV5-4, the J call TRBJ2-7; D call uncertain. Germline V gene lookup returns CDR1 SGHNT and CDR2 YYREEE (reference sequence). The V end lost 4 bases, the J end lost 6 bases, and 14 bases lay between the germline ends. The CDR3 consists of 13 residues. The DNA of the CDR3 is TGTGCCAGCAGCCTGCGTCCTCCTAGCGAGCAGTACGTC. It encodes CASSLRPPSEQYV.

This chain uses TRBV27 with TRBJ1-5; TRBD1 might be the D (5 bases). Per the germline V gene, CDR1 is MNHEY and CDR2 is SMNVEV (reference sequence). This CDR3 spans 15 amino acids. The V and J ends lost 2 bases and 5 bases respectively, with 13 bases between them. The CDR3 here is CASSLSSGRDQPQHF. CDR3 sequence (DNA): TGTGCCAGCAGTTTAAGCTCAGGGAGGGATCAGCCCCAGCATTTT.

The CDR3 reads CASSFTGSNYEQYV. CDR3 coding DNA: TGCGCCAGCAGCTTTACAGGGAGCAACTACGAGCAGTACGTC. The chain joins TRBV5-1 to TRBJ2-7; a possible D gene is TRBD1 (6 bases). Per the germline V gene, CDR1 is SGHRS and CDR2 is YFSETQ. Trimming stripped 2 bases from V and 3 bases from J, with 12 bases between. There are 14 residues in the CDR3.

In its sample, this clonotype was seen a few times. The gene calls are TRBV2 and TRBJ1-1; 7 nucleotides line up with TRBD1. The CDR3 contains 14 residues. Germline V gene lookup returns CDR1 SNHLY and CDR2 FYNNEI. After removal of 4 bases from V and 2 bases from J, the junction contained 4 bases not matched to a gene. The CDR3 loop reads CASSGGGLNTEAFF. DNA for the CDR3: TGTGCCAGCAGTGGAGGGGGCCTAAACACTGAAGCTTTCTTT.

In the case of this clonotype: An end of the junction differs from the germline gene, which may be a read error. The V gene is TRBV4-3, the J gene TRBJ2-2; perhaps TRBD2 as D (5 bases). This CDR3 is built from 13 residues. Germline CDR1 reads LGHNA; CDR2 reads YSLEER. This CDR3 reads CASSQERLGKLFF. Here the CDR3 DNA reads TGCGCCAGCAGCCAAGAACGCCTCGGGAAGCTGTTTTTT.

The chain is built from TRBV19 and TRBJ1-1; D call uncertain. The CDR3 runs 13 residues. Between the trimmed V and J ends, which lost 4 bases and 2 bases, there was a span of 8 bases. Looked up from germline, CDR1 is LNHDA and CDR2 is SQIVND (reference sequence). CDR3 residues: CASSTGYNTEAFF. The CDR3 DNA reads TGTGCCAGTAGTACGGGTTATAACACTGAAGCTTTCTTT.